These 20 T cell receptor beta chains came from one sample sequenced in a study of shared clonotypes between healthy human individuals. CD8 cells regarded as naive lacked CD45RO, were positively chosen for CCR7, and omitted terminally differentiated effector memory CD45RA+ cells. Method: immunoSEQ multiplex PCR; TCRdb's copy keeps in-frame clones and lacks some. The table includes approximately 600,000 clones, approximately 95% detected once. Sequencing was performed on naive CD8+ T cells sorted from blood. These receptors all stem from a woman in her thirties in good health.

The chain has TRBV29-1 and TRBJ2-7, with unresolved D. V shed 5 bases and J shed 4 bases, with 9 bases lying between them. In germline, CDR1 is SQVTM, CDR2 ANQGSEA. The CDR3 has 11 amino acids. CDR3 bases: TGCAGCGTTCGCTCTTGGTACGAGCAGTACTTC. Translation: CSVRSWYEQYF.

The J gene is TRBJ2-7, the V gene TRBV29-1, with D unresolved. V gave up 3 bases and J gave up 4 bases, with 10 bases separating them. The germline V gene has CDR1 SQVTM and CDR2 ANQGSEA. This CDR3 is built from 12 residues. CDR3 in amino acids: CSVEEGEYEQYF. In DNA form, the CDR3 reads TGCAGCGTTGAGGAAGGAGAGTACGAGCAGTACTTC.

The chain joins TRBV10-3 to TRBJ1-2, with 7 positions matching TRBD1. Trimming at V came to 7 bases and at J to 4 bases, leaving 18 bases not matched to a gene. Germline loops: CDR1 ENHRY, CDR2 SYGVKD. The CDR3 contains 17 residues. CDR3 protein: CAINDPTSGTDFYGYTF. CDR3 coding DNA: TGTGCCATCAATGACCCAACTTCGGGGACAGACTTCTATGGCTACACCTTC.

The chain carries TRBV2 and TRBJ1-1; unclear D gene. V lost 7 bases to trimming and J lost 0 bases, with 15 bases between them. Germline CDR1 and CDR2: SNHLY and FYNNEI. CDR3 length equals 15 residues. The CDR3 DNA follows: TGTGCCAGCAACCCGACCACGGCAATGAACACTGAAGCTTTCTTT. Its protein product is CASNPTTAMNTEAFF.

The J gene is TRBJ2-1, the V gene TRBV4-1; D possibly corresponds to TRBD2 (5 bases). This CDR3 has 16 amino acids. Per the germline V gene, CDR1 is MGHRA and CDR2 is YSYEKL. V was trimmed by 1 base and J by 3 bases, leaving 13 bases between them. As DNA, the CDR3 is TGCGCCAGCAGCCAAGGTCCCGCGGGCCACTACAATGAGCAGTTCTTC. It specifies CASSQGPAGHYNEQFF.

This CDR3 reads CASSRQGDSSEQYF. The CDR3 DNA reads TGTGCCAGCAGCCGACAGGGGGATTCAAGCGAGCAGTACTTC. The chain recombines TRBV28 with TRBJ2-7; 9 nucleotides agree with TRBD1. Looked up from germline, CDR1 is MDHEN and CDR2 is SYDVKM. V lost 6 bases and J lost 6; bases outside the gene matches: 9. The CDR3 has 14 residues.

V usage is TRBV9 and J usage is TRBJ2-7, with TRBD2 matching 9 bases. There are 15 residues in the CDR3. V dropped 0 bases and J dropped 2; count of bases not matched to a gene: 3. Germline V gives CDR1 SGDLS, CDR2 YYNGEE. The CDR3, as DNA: TGTGCCAGCAGCGTAGGTCTAGCGGGGACCTACGAGCAGTACTTC. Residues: CASSVGLAGTYEQYF.

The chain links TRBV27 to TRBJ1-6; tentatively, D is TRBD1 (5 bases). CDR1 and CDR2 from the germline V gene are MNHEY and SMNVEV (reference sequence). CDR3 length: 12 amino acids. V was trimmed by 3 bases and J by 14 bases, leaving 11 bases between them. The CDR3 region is CASSFEGITLHF. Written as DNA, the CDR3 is TGTGCCAGCAGTTTCGAGGGGATCACCCTCCACTTT.

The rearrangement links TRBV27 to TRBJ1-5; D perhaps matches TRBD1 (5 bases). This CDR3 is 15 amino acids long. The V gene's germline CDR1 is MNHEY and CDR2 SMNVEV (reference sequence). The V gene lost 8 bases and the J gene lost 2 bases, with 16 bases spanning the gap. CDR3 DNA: TGTGCCAGCTCGGGGGGGAGCAGGGGCAATCAGCCCCAGCATTTT. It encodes CASSGGSRGNQPQHF.

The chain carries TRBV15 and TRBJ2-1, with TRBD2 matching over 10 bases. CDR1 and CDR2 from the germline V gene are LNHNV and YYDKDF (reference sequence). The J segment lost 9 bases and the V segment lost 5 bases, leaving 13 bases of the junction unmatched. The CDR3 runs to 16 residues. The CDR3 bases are TGTGCCACCAGCGAGATGAGCGGGAGGGGTAAGGGTGAGCAGTTCTTC. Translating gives CATSEMSGRGKGEQFF. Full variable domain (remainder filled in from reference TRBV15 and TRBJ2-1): DAMVIQNPRYQVTQFGKPVTLSCSQTLNHNVMYWYQQKSSQAPKLLFHYYDKDFNNEADTPDNFQSRRPNTSFCFLDIRSPGLGDTAMYLCATSEMSGRGKGEQFFGPGTRLTVL.

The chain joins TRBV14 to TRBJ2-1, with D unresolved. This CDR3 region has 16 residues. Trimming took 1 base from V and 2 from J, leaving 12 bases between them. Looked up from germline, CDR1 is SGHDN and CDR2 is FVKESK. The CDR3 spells CASSQGSSPTYNEQFF. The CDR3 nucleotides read TGTGCCAGCAGCCAAGGAAGTAGCCCGACCTACAATGAGCAGTTCTTC.

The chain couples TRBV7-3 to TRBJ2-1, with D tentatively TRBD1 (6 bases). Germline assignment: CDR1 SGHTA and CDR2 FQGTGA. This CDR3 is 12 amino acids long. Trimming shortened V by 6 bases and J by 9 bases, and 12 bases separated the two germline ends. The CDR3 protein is CASSLQGGEQFF. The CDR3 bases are TGTGCCAGCAGTCTACAGGGCGGTGAGCAGTTCTTC.

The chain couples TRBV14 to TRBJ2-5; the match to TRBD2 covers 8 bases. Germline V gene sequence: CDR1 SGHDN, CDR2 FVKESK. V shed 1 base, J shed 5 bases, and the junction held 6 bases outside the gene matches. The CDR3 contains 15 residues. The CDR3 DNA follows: TGTGCCAGCAGCCAAGCGGGGGGGGCCCTGGAGACCCAGTACTTC. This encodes CASSQAGGALETQYF.

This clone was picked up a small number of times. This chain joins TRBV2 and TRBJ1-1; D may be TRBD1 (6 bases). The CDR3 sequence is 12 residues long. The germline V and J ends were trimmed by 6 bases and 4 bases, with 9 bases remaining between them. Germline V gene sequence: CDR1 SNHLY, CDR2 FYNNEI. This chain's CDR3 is CASRRGATEAFF. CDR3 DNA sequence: TGTGCCAGCAGGAGGGGGGCCACTGAAGCTTTCTTT. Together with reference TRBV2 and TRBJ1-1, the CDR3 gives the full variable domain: EPEVTQTPSHQVTQMGQEVILRCVPISNHLYFYWYRQILGQKVEFLVSFYNNEISEKSEIFDDQFSVERPDGSNFTLKIRSTKLEDSAMYFCASRRGATEAFFGQGTRLTVV.

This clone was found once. The CDR3 DNA follows: TGCGCCAGCCGACGGGCAGGGGTTCCCTACGAGCAGTACTTC. Translation: CASRRAGVPYEQYF. The V gene is TRBV5-1, the J gene TRBJ2-7; possible D gene TRBD1, 6 bases. The CDR3 consists of 14 residues. The germline CDR1 and CDR2 sequences are SGHRS and YFSETQ. The V and J ends lost 7 bases and 2 bases respectively, with 16 bases between them.

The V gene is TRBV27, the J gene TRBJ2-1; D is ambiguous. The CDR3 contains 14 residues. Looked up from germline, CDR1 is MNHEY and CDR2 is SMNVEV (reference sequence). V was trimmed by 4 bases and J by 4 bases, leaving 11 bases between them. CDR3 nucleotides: TGTGCCAGCAGTTCCCAGACTCCATACAATGAGCAGTTCTTC. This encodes CASSSQTPYNEQFF.

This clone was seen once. The chain's CDR3 is CASTLRTGLNSPLHF. CDR3 sequence (DNA): TGTGCCAGCACCCTTCGGACAGGTCTTAATTCACCCCTCCACTTT. The chain recombines TRBV28 with TRBJ1-6; 7 nucleotides line up with TRBD1. With V trimmed by 7 bases and J by 6 bases, 9 bases remained unmatched. From germline, CDR1 is MDHEN and CDR2 SYDVKM. The CDR3 covers 15 residues.

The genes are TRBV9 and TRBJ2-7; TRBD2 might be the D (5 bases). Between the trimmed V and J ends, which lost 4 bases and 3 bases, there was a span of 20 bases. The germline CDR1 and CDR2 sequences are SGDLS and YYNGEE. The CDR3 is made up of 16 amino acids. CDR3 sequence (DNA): TGTGCCAGCAGCCCGAGTGGCCGGACTCCCTACTACGAGCAGTACTTC. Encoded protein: CASSPSGRTPYYEQYF.

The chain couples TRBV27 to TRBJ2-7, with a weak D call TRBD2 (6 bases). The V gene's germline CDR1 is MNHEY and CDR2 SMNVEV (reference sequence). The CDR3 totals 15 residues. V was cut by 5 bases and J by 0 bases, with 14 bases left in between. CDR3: CASSAGPATSYEQYF. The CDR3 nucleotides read TGTGCCAGCAGTGCGGGGCCAGCCACCTCCTACGAGCAGTACTTC.

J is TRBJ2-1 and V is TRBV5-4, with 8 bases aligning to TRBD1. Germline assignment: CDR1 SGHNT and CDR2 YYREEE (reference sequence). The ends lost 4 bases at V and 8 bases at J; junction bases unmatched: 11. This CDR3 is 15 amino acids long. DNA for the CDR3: TGTGCCAGCAGCCACCCGACAGGGGTAAGCGATGAGCAGTTCTTC. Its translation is CASSHPTGVSDEQFF.